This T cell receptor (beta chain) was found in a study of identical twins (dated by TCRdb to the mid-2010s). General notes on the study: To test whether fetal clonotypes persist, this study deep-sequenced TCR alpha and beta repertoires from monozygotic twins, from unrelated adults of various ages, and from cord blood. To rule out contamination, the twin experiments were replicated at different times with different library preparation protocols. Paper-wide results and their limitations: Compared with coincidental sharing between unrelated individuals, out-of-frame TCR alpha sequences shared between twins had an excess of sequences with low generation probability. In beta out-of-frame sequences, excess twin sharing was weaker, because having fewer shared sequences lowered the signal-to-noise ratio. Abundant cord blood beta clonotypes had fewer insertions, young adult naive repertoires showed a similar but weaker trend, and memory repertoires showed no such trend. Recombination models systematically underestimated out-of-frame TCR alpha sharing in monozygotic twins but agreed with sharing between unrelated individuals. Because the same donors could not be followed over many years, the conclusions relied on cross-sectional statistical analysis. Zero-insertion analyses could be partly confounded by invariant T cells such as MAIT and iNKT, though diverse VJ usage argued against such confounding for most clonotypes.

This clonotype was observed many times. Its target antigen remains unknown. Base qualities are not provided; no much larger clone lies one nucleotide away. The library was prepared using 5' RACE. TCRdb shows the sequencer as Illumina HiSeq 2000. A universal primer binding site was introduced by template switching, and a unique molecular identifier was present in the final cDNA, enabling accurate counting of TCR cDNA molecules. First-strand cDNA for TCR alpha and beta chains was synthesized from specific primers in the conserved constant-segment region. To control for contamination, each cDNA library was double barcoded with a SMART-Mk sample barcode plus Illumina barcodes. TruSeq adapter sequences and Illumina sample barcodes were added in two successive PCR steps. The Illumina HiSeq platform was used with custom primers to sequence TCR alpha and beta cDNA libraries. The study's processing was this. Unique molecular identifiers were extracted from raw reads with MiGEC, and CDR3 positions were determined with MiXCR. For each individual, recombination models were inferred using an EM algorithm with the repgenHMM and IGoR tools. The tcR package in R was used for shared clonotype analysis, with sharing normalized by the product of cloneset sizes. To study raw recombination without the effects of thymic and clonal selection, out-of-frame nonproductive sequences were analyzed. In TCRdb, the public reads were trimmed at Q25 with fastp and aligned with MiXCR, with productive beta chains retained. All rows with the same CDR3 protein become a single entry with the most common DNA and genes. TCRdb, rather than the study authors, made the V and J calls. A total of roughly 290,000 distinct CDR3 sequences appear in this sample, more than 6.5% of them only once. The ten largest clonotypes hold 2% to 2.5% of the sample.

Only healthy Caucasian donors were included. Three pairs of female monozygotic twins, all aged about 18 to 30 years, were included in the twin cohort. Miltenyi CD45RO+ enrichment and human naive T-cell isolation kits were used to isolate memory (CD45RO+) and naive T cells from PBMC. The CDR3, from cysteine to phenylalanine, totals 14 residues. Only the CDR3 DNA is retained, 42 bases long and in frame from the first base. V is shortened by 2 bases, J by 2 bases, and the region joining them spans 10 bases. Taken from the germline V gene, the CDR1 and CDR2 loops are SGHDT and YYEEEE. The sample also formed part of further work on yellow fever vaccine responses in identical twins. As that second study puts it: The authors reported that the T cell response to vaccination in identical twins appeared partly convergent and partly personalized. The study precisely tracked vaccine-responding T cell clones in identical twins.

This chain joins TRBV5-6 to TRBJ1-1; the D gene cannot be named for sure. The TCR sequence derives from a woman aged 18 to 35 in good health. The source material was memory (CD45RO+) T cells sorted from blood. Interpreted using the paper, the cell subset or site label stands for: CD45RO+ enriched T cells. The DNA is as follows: TGTGCCAGCAGCTTCGGTGGGGTAAACACTGAAGCTTTCTTT. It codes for CASSFGGVNTEAFF.